This T cell receptor (beta chain) was retrieved from a study of early T cells in non-severe SARS-CoV-2 infection. MiXCR was run by TCRdb on the 5' RACE reads, yielding one entry per CDR3 protein. The sample shows 87,000 or so distinct CDR3 sequences, around 13% of them seen only once. The material sequenced was whole blood. This receptor was obtained from an adult who was a healthcare worker with PCR-confirmed SARS-CoV-2 infection or an uninfected control (not recorded which).

The CDR3 nucleotides are TGTGCCAGCAGATTAAGCGGGGGCCCAGATACGCAGTATTTT. Protein: CASRLSGGPDTQYF. The rearrangement joins TRBV11-2 to TRBJ2-3, with TRBD2 matching 8 bases. V shed 6 bases, J shed 4 bases, and the junction held 6 bases outside the gene matches. This CDR3 spans 14 amino acids. Germline CDR1 and CDR2: SGHAT and FQNNGV.